Sequencing of this T cell receptor beta chain was carried out in a study of T-cell reconstitution after alpha-beta-depleted transplantation in children. General observations from the study: Fresh T-cell production supplied most of the T-cell counts and diversity seen one year after transplant. Some patients' high day-60 TCRbeta diversity was attributed to recipient cells surviving conditioning. Several hundred rapidly expanded clones from non-depleted graft cells reportedly supplied alpha-beta T cells about two months post-transplant.

V was clipped by 2 bases and J by 2 bases, with 11 bases between them. CDR1 is MGHDK, CDR2 SYGVNS, per germline. The CDR3 extends over 15 amino acids. Preparation of the TCRbeta library involved a method that used unique molecular identifiers. TCRdb recomputed calls from the PCR reads with MiXCR, one row per CDR3 protein. There are about 590,000 distinct CDR3 sequences in the sample; 10% to 15% occur only once, and 2% to 2.5% lies in the top ten. As to this clonotype: Its matching antigen is unknown.

The rearrangement links TRBV25-1 to TRBJ2-3, with a weak D call TRBD2 (5 bases). This specimen consisted of PBMCs, mostly from graft donor cells, obtained 360 days after TCRalphabeta/CD19-depleted stem cell transplant. The sequence derives from a male patient under 18 who had a stem cell transplant for acute myeloid leukemia, so the T cells may come from the graft donor. CDR3 DNA sequence: TGTGCCAGCAGTGAACCCCGTGGACTCACAGATACGCAGTATTTT. It specifies CASSEPRGLTDTQYF.